This TCR beta chain emerged from a study of blood T cell repertoires in COVID-19. Here immunoSEQ multiplex PCR was the method, and the copy in TCRdb shows in-frame clones only, minus some. The sample gives about 48,000 clones, 90% of which show up once; about 5.1% is in the top ten. CDR1 is LNHDA and CDR2 is SQIVND in the germline V gene (reference sequence). This CDR3 is built from 16 residues. Trimming shortened V by 2 bases and J by 1 base, and 12 bases separated the two germline ends. V gene TRBV19 combines with J gene TRBJ1-5; D might be TRBD1 (6 bases). The clonotype comes from a man aged 65 to 85 with acute or convalescent COVID-19. Sequencing input: peripheral blood. Written as DNA, the CDR3 is TGTGCCAGTAGTATATCACAAAGGGGGAGCAATCAGCCCCAGCATTTT. It translates to CASSISQRGSNQPQHF.